Following are 18 T cell receptor beta chains from one sample sequenced in a study of CD8 T cells in Susac syndrome. Reverse transcription of 0.5 to 1 ug RNA was performed with random hexamers. TCRdb processed the immunoSEQ multiplex PCR reads anew with MiXCR; each CDR3 protein has one entry. The table lists around 130,000 distinct CDR3 sequences, under 96% of them singletons. Sequenced sample: CD4+ T cells from PBMCs. The origin of the receptors is a human donor with Susac syndrome.

CDR3 in DNA: TGCGCCAGCAGGGTCGCCCAAGAGACCCAGTACTTC. This sequence encodes CASRVAQETQYF. The V call is TRBV5-1, the J call TRBJ2-5; D ambiguous. CDR3 size: 12 residues. Trimming pared 5 bases from V and 1 base from J, leaving 6 bases between. The V gene's germline CDR1 is SGHRS and CDR2 YFSETQ. The whole variable domain, remainder taken from reference TRBV5-1 and TRBJ2-5, is KAGVTQTPRYLIKTRGQQVTLSCSPISGHRSVSWYQQTPGQGLQFLFEYFSETQRNKGNFPGRFSGRQFSNSRSEMNVSTLELGDSALYLCASRVAQETQYFGPGTRLLVL.

This clonotype was found once. The chain combines TRBV7-9 with TRBJ2-1; 13 bases match TRBD2. V shed 4 bases, J shed 8 bases, and the junction held 8 bases outside the gene matches. CDR1 is SEHNR and CDR2 is FQNEAQ in the germline V gene (reference sequence). The CDR3 contains 16 residues. CDR3 in amino acids: CASSSGTSGNFHEQFF. The CDR3 DNA follows: TGTGCCAGCAGCTCCGGGACTAGCGGGAATTTCCATGAGCAGTTCTTC.

The chain has TRBV15 and TRBJ1-1, with D unresolved. Looked up from germline, CDR1 is LNHNV and CDR2 is YYDKDF (reference sequence). Between the trimmed V and J ends, which lost 0 bases and 8 bases, there was a span of 13 bases. CDR3 length equals 14 residues. The CDR3 reads CATSRDRGGWEAFF. The CDR3 DNA is TGTGCCACCAGCAGAGATCGCGGAGGTTGGGAAGCTTTCTTT.

The V gene is TRBV29-1, the J gene TRBJ2-7; D perhaps matches TRBD1 (6 bases). Trimming cost V 4 bases and J 1 base, with 11 bases left between them. The V gene's germline CDR1 is SQVTM and CDR2 ANQGSEA. The CDR3 extends over 13 amino acids. CDR3 DNA: TGCAGCGTTGTGGGGGCCGGATCCTACGAGCAGTACTTC. Residues: CSVVGAGSYEQYF.

CDR3 nucleotide sequence: TGTGCTAGTGGTTTGGTAATCTCCGGGCTAGCGGGCGCAACCGGATACGAGCAGTACTTC. Protein product: CASGLVISGLAGATGYEQYF. J is TRBJ2-7 and V is TRBV12-5; TRBD2 matches 8 bases. The V gene's germline CDR1 is LGHNT and CDR2 FRNRAP. The CDR3 length is 20 residues. V lost 0 bases, J lost 4 bases, and 20 bases stayed unmatched.

The genes are TRBV3-1 and TRBJ1-2; no firm D call. CDR1 is LGHDT, CDR2 YNNKEL, per germline (reference sequence). Trimming left V 0 bases short and J 6 bases short, with 17 bases between. CDR3 size: 16 residues. The chain's CDR3 is CASSQEPGSPLDGYTF. The CDR3 bases are TGTGCCAGCAGCCAAGAACCCGGATCCCCGCTTGATGGCTACACCTTC.

This clonotype has a single count. The CDR3: CATSSPFGEQFF. As DNA, the CDR3 is TGTGCCACCAGCAGCCCCTTTGGTGAGCAGTTCTTC. This chain uses TRBV15 with TRBJ2-1; D is undetermined. Germline-derived CDR1 and CDR2 are LNHNV and YYDKDF (reference sequence). The CDR3 is made up of 12 amino acids. V was cut by 3 bases and J by 9 bases, with 9 bases left in between.

This chain connects TRBV7-6 to TRBJ2-2; TRBD1 might be the D (6 bases). V was clipped by 0 bases and J by 6 bases, with 8 bases between them. This CDR3 is built from 14 residues. Germline values: CDR1 SGHVS, CDR2 FNYEAQ. The CDR3 sequence is CASSLAQGSGELFF. The CDR3 DNA follows: TGTGCCAGCAGCTTAGCACAGGGATCCGGGGAGCTGTTTTTT.

The chain employs TRBV20-1 and TRBJ1-5; D is uncertain. V was cut by 5 bases and J by 2 bases, with 13 bases left in between. The CDR3 runs 14 residues. Germline V CDR1 and CDR2: DFQATT, SNEGSKA (reference sequence). The CDR3 is CSAHPEAGNQPQHF. CDR3 DNA: TGCAGTGCTCACCCCGAGGCAGGCAATCAGCCCCAGCATTTT.

The V gene is TRBV20-1, the J gene TRBJ2-3, with 9 bases lining up with TRBD2. V gave up 8 bases and J gave up 1 base; unmatched junction bases: 16. The CDR3 consists of 17 residues. Germline V gene lookup returns CDR1 DFQATT and CDR2 SNEGSKA (reference sequence). The CDR3 DNA is TGCAGTCTTCCGGCGGGAGGGCCGGAGTGGGGCACAGATACGCAGTATTTT. As protein: CSLPAGGPEWGTDTQYF.

This clonotype was counted a single time. DNA of the CDR3: TGTGCCAGCAGTCCTCTTCGGGGGGAACTAGCGGGAGAAAGCTACGAGCAGTACTTC. Residues: CASSPLRGELAGESYEQYF. The chain joins TRBV6-2 or TRBV6-3 to TRBJ2-7, with 11 bases that match TRBD2. The CDR3 is made up of 19 amino acids. Germline assignment: CDR1 MNHEY and CDR2 SVGEGT. J gave up 3 bases and V 5 bases, and 18 bases lay outside the gene matches.

The CDR3 region is CASSFPGDEQYF. The CDR3, as DNA: TGCGCCAGCAGCTTCCCCGGCGACGAGCAGTACTTC. This chain connects TRBV5-1 to TRBJ2-7; no clear D gene. Per the germline V gene, CDR1 is SGHRS and CDR2 is YFSETQ. The CDR3 covers 12 residues. Trimming shortened V by 2 bases and J by 5 bases, and 8 bases separated the two germline ends.

The chain joins TRBV27 to TRBJ2-7, with TRBD1 matching over 9 bases. There are 15 residues in the CDR3. J was trimmed by 3 bases and V by 4 bases; bases with no gene match: 7. The germline V gene has CDR1 MNHEY and CDR2 SMNVEV (reference sequence). Here the CDR3 DNA reads TGTGCCAGCAGTTCACAGGGGGCCTTCGGCTACGAGCAGTACTTC. Translating gives CASSSQGAFGYEQYF.

This clonotype was found a few times. The chain carries TRBV12-3 or TRBV12-4 and TRBJ2-2, with a tentative D call TRBD1 (5 bases). The CDR3 totals 13 residues. Trimming removed 2 bases from V and 6 bases from J, with 7 bases in between. The CDR3 DNA follows: TGTGCCAGCAGTTTACAGGGCCCCGGGGAGCTGTTTTTT. Encoded protein: CASSLQGPGELFF.

The chain uses TRBV29-1 and TRBJ2-2; 11 nucleotides line up with TRBD2. In germline, CDR1 is SQVTM, CDR2 ANQGSEA. V lost 4 bases and J lost 4; bases outside the gene matches: 11. CDR3 size: 17 residues. CDR3: CSVAGLAGGPITGELFF. CDR3 DNA: TGCAGCGTTGCAGGGTTAGCGGGAGGGCCAATCACCGGGGAGCTGTTTTTT.

This chain uses TRBV29-1 with TRBJ2-5, with 7 bases identical to TRBD1. With V trimmed by 7 bases and J by 0 bases, 5 bases remained unmatched. The CDR3 runs to 13 residues. Germline V gives CDR1 SQVTM, CDR2 ANQGSEA. The DNA of the CDR3 is TGCAGCGCCAAACAGGGGTACCAAGAGACCCAGTACTTC. Translating gives CSAKQGYQETQYF.

The chain has TRBV30 and TRBJ2-6; D not certain. Trimming pared 1 base from V and 0 bases from J, leaving 10 bases between. CDR3 length equals 16 residues. From germline, CDR1 is GTSNPN and CDR2 SVGIG (reference sequence). CDR3 sequence reads: CAWSEKGGSGANVLTF. The CDR3 region has the DNA TGTGCCTGGAGTGAAAAAGGTGGCTCTGGGGCCAACGTCCTGACTTTC.

The V and J genes are TRBV27 and TRBJ1-2, with D perhaps TRBD1 (5 bases). V was clipped by 7 bases and J by 2 bases, with 14 bases between them. The CDR3 contains 14 residues. Germline V gene data show CDR1 as MNHEY and CDR2 as SMNVEV (reference sequence). CDR3 loop: CASTPAGPNYGYTF. CDR3 sequence (DNA): TGTGCCAGCACCCCGGCGGGACCAAACTATGGCTACACCTTC.